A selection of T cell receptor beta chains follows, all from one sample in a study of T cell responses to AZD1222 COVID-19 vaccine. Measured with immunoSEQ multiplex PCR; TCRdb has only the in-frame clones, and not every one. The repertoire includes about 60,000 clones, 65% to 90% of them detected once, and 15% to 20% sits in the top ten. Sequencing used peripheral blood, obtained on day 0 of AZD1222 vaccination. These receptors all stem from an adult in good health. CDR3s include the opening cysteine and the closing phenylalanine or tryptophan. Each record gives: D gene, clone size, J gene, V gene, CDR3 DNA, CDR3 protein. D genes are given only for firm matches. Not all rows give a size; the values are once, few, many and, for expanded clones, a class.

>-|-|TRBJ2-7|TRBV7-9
TGTGCCAGCAGTTTCTCGACAGGTGGGAGGTACGAGCAGTACTTC
CASSFSTGGRYEQYF
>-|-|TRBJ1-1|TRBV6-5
TGTGCCAGCAGGGCCGGGACGAAAAACACTGAAGCTTTCTTT
CASRAGTKNTEAFF
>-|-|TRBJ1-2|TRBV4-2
TGTGCCAGCACCCCTGGGGAGGGGAACTATGGCTACACCTTC
CASTPGEGNYGYTF
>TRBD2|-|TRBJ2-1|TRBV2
TGTGCCAGCAGCCCCGACCTAGCGGGGACGGGAGAGCAGTTCTTC
CASSPDLAGTGEQFF
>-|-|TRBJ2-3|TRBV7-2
TGTGCCAGCAGCTCCCCCCAAAGAGATACGCAGTATTTT
CASSSPQRDTQYF
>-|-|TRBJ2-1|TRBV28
TGTGCCAGCAGCCCCCACCTTTGGAATGAGCAGTTCTTC
CASSPHLWNEQFF
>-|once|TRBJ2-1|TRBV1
TGCACCAGCAGCCCAAGCCGCCGACTAGCGGGAATCAATGAGCAGTTCTTC
CTSSPSRRLAGINEQFF
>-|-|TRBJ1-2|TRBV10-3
TGTGCCATCAAGTCAGGGGAGAGCTATGGCTACACCTTC
CAIKSGESYGYTF
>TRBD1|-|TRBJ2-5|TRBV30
TGTGCCTGGGGACAGGGTGGGGAGACCCAGTACTTC
CAWGQGGETQYF
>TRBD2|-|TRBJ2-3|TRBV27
TGTGCCAGCAGTTCTTGGACTAGCGGGAGCACAGATACGCAGTATTTT
CASSSWTSGSTDTQYF
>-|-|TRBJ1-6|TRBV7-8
TGTGCCAGCAGCTTAGCGGAGGGTAGGACCTCACCCCTCCACTTT
CASSLAEGRTSPLHF
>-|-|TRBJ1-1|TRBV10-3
TGTGCCATCAGTGATAGGGGAACTGAAGCTTTCTTT
CAISDRGTEAFF
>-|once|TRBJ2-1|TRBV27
TGTGCCAGCAGTCTTAGCGACTCGGATGAGCAGTTCTTC
CASSLSDSDEQFF
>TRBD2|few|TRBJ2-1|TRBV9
TGTGCCAGCAGCGTAGGACTAGCGGGCATAAATGAGCAGTTCTTC
CASSVGLAGINEQFF
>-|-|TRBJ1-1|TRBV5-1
TGCGCCAGCAGCTTTAACCGACACCCCGATGCTGAAGCTTTCTTT
CASSFNRHPDAEAFF
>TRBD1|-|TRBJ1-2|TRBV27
TGTGCCAGCAGTTTAAGACCCTTACAGGGGGCGGATCGCTATGGCTACACCTTC
CASSLRPLQGADRYGYTF
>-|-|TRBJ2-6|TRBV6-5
TGTGCCAGCAGAGAGACGGGGGCCAACGTCCTGACTTTC
CASRETGANVLTF
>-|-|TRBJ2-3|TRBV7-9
TGTGCCAGCAGTCGCGGACAGAGCTTCACAGATACGCAGTATTTT
CASSRGQSFTDTQYF
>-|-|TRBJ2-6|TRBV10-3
TGTGCCATCAGTCCGGCTTTCCTCAACGTCCTGACTTTC
CAISPAFLNVLTF
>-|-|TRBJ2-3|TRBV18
TGTGCCAGCTCACTGAAGGACTACACAGATACGCAGTATTTT
CASSLKDYTDTQYF
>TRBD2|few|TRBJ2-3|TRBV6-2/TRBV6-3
TGTGCCAGCAGTTACTCGATAGCTCGCCGATTAGCGGGGACCAGCACAGATACGCAGTATTTT
CASSYSIARRLAGTSTDTQYF
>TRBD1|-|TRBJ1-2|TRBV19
TGTGCCAGTCGAGGCAGGGGGCCATATGGCTACACCTTC
CASRGRGPYGYTF
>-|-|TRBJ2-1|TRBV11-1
TGTGCCAGCAGCTTAGGATCAGGCGGTGAGCAGTTCTTC
CASSLGSGGEQFF
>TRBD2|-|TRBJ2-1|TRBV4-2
TGTGCCAGCAGCCAAGATAAGGCTAGCGGGAGGGCCCAGTTCTTC
CASSQDKASGRAQFF
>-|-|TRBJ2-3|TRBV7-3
TGTGCCAGCAGCCCGAAAGGGCGGATTAGCACAGATACGCAGTATTTT
CASSPKGRISTDTQYF
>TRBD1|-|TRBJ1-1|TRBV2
TGTGCCAGCAGCACAGGGGTGGGTGCTTTCTTT
CASSTGVGAFF
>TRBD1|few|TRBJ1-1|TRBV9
TGTGCCAGCAGCCTGACAGGGGGTGTCTCACGGGGCACTGAAGCTTTCTTT
CASSLTGGVSRGTEAFF